The TCR beta chain described here comes from a study of T cells after yellow fever vaccination. Across the whole study: Libraries from low-cell-number fractions were prepared with the SMART-Seq v4 Ultra Low Input RNA kit.

Using its own MiXCR run on the 5' RACE reads, TCRdb lists one record per CDR3 protein. The sample includes hundreds of thousands of distinct CDR3 sequences, more than 5.5% of them seen just once. Overall study findings and caveats: The booster saw the reappearance of most primary-vaccination clones (approximately 97% CD4, 70% to 90% CD8).

Worth noting for this clonotype: The antigen remains unidentified.

The CDR3 sequence is 16 residues long. V was clipped by 4 bases and J by 4 bases, with 17 bases between them. Germline CDR1 SGDLS, CDR2 YYNGEE. This receptor was taken from a man aged 25-45 years who received the YFV17D yellow fever vaccine. The sequenced sample was PBMCs, obtained 5 days after the yellow fever booster vaccination. The chain uses TRBV9 and TRBJ2-2; D unclear. Here the CDR3 DNA reads TGTGCCAGCAGCCCTCTAGGCTTGCCGGGCACCGGGGAGCTGTTTTTT. It yields the protein CASSPLGLPGTGELFF.